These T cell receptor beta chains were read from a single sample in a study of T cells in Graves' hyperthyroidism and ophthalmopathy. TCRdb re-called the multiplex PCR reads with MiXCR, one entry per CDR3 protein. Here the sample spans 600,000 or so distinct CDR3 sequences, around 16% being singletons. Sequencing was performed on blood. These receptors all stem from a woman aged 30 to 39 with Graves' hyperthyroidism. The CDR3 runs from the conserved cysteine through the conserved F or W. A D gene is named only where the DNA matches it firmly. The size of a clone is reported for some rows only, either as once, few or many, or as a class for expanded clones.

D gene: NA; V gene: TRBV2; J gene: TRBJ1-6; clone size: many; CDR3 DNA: TGTGCCACCACAGGGATGGAGAATTCACCCCTCCACTTT; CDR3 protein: CATTGMENSPLHF
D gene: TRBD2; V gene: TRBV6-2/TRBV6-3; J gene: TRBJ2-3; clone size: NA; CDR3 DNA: TGTGCCAGCAGTTACGATATATTAGCGGGAGTTTCGACAGATACGCAGTATTTT; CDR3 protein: CASSYDILAGVSTDTQYF
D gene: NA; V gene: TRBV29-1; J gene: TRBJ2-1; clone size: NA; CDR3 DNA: TGCAGCGTTTTAGCGGTCCTCTACAATGAGCAGTTCTTC; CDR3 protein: CSVLAVLYNEQFF
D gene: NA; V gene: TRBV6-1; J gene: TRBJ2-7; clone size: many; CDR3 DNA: TGTGCCAGCAGCCTCCCTGCTAGTTGGGAGCAGTACTTC; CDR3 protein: CASSLPASWEQYF
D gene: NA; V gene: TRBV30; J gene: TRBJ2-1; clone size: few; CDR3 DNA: TGTGCCTGGATGGGGGAATACAATGAGCAGTTCTTC; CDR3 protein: CAWMGEYNEQFF
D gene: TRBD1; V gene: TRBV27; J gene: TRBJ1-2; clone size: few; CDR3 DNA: TGTGCCAGCAAAACCTCGACAGGGCCCTATGGCTACACCTTC; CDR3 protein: CASKTSTGPYGYTF
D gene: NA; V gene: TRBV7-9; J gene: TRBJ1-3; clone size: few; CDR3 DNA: TGTGCCAGCAGCTTTACAGCCGACTCTGGAAACACCATATATTTT; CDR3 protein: CASSFTADSGNTIYF
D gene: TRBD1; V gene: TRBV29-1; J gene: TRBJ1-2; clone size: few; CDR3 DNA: TGCAGCGTAGAACCGGGACAGGGAGCCTATGGCTACACCTTC; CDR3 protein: CSVEPGQGAYGYTF
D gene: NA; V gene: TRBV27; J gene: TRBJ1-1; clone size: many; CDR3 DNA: TGTGCCAGCAGAGATCATACCAGCACTGAAGCTTTCTTT; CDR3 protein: CASRDHTSTEAFF
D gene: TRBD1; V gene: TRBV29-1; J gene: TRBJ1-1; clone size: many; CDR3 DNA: TGCAGCGTTGGGGGGACAGAAAACACTGAAGCTTTCTTT; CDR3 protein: CSVGGTENTEAFF
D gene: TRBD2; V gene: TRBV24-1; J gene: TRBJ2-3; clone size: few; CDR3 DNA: TGTGCCACCAGACCCACTATACCAGCAGCGGGAGGGAACACAGATACGCAGTATTTT; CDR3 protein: CATRPTIPAAGGNTDTQYF